The next 4 T cell receptor beta chains were all read from a single sample in a study of shared clonotypes between healthy human individuals. Generated by immunoSEQ multiplex PCR, the TCRdb table keeps only in-frame clones and is missing some. The sample includes fewer than 850,000 clones, 90% of them seen just once. The material sequenced was memory CD8+ T cells from PBMCs. Subset of the sample: CD45RO+ cells pooled with CCR7-negative TemRA cells. Receptors were obtained from a man between 18 and 35 years old in good health. Some clones in this sample may be carry-over from other donors' samples.

The chain recombines TRBV11-2 with TRBJ2-4; no firm D call. The CDR3 extends over 16 amino acids. Trimming stripped 5 bases from V and 0 bases from J, with 14 bases between. The germline CDR1 and CDR2 sequences are SGHAT and FQNNGV. CDR3 amino acids: CASSQNTPIAKNIQYF. CDR3 in DNA: TGTGCCAGCAGCCAAAATACCCCGATAGCCAAAAACATTCAGTACTTC.

V is TRBV19 and J is TRBJ2-2; D is unclear. Trimming left V 9 bases short and J 4 bases short, with 12 bases between. Per the germline V gene, CDR1 is LNHDA and CDR2 is SQIVND (reference sequence). The length of the CDR3 is 13 residues. The CDR3 sequence is CASPAPGTGELFF. The CDR3, as DNA: TGTGCCAGCCCCGCGCCAGGCACCGGGGAGCTGTTTTTT.

This clone was detected a few times. The chain links TRBV7-9 to TRBJ1-1; TRBD1 is a possible D gene (6 bases). Germline CDR1 and CDR2: SEHNR and FQNEAQ (reference sequence). The CDR3 has 16 amino acids. V gave up 8 bases and J gave up 0 bases, with 19 bases separating them. The CDR3: CASAYPGQTLNTEAFF. In DNA, the CDR3 is TGTGCCAGCGCGTACCCCGGACAGACTTTGAACACTGAAGCTTTCTTT.

V and J are TRBV6-1 and TRBJ1-2, with TRBD1 matching 7 bases. The V and J ends lost 1 base and 3 bases, in that order; junction bases with no gene match: 11. Germline V gives CDR1 MNHNS, CDR2 SASEGT. This CDR3 spans 17 amino acids. The CDR3 loop reads CASSEGMGTELHYGYTF. The CDR3 DNA follows: TGTGCCAGCAGTGAAGGGATGGGGACAGAACTTCACTATGGCTACACCTTC.